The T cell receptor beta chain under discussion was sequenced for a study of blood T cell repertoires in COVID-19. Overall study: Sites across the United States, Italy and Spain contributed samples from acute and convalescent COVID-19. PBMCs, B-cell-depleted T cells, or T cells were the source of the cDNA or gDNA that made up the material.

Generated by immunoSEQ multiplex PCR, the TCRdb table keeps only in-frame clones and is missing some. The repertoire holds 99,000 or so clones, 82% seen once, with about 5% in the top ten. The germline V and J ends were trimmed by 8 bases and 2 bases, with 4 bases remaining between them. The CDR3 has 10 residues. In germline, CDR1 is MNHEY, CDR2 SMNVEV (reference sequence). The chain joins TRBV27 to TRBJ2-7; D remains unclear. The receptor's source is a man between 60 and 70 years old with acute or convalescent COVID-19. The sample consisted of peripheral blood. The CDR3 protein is CASGPYEQYF. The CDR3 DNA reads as TGTGCCAGCGGCCCCTACGAGCAGTACTTC.